Listed below are T cell receptor beta chains from one sample, sequenced in a study of blood T cells in healthy people across ages. Each CDR3 protein is one row after TCRdb ran MiXCR on the 5' RACE reads. The sample has 1.5 million to 2 million distinct CDR3 sequences; just under 50% are singletons. The sequenced sample was blood. These receptors originate from a woman in her thirties or forties in good health. CDR3s include the opening cysteine and the closing phenylalanine or tryptophan. The D gene is left open where the match is weak. Some rows mark clone size as missing; the rest say once, few, many or name a class of expanded clone.

size: few
V: TRBV7-2
J: TRBJ2-5
D: TRBD2
CDR3: CASSGLAEKETQYF
DNA: TGTGCCAGCAGCGGACTAGCGGAAAAAGAGACCCAGTACTTC

size: -
V: TRBV12-5
J: TRBJ2-3
D: -
CDR3: CASGFSWSAVGRDSTDTQYF
DNA: TGTGCTAGTGGTTTCTCATGGTCTGCTGTGGGCCGGGATAGCACAGATACGCAGTATTTT

size: -
V: TRBV12-3/TRBV12-4
J: TRBJ2-5
D: -
CDR3: CASSFGVVETQYF
DNA: TGTGCCAGCAGTTTTGGGGTTGTAGAGACCCAGTACTTC

size: few
V: TRBV12-5
J: TRBJ2-3
D: -
CDR3: CASGLTADGSTVTDTQYF
DNA: TGTGCTAGTGGTTTGACTGCAGACGGCAGCACGGTCACAGATACGCAGTATTTT

size: few
V: TRBV2
J: TRBJ2-7
D: -
CDR3: CASKDSHEQYF
DNA: TGTGCCAGCAAAGACAGCCACGAGCAGTACTTC

size: few
V: TRBV2
J: TRBJ2-3
D: -
CDR3: CASFGGVNVDTQYF
DNA: TGTGCCAGCTTCGGCGGGGTGAATGTAGATACGCAGTATTTT

size: once
V: TRBV6-2/TRBV6-3
J: TRBJ1-5
D: -
CDR3: CASSYSLDLNQPQHF
DNA: TGTGCCAGCAGCTACAGCCTGGACCTCAATCAGCCCCAGCATTTT

size: -
V: TRBV12-3/TRBV12-4
J: TRBJ1-5
D: -
CDR3: CASSGDPNPLGGNQPQHF
DNA: TGTGCCAGCAGTGGGGACCCGAACCCACTAGGGGGTAATCAGCCCCAGCATTTT

size: -
V: TRBV4-3
J: TRBJ1-5
D: -
CDR3: CASNYSDGSYNQPQHF
DNA: TGCGCCAGCAATTATTCGGACGGGAGTTACAATCAGCCCCAGCATTTT

size: -
V: TRBV7-2
J: TRBJ2-2
D: -
CDR3: CASSLGIRQDTNTGELFF
DNA: TGTGCCAGCAGCTTAGGAATTAGGCAAGATACGAACACCGGGGAGCTGTTTTTT

size: -
V: TRBV28
J: TRBJ1-5
D: -
CDR3: CASIGGSNQPQHF
DNA: TGTGCCAGCATCGGGGGTAGCAATCAGCCCCAGCATTTT